This T cell receptor (delta chain) derives from a study of γδ T cells in repeated Plasmodium falciparum infection. Study background: Over approximately 640 days, donors received four mosquito-bite P. falciparum NF54 infections.

TCRdb reanalysed the multiplex PCR reads with CATT. The sample lists around 82,000 delta-chain clones, over 1.1% occurring once. This clone has just a few counts. Given a far larger clone just one base away, this is likely a sequencing read error. Other nucleotide sequences in the sample specify the same CDR3. Material: gamma-delta T cells from blood. This clonotype was sampled from a pool of human donors (malaria-infected and uninfected, not separated).

CDR3 protein: CALGERILGDTRDKLIF. CDR3 nucleotides: TGTGCTCTTGGGGAGCGAATACTGGGGGATACGCGCGATAAACTCATCTTT. The chain recombines TRDV1 with TRDJ1, with TRDD3 identical over 13 bases. Germline assignment: CDR1 TSWWSYY and CDR2 QGS. The CDR3 is 17 residues long. J lost 4 bases, V lost 3 bases, and 8 bases had no gene match.